The clone carrying this TCR beta chain showed up just a few times. Antigen specificity is unknown. Combining a sample-barcoded 5' primer with a J-beta primer mix, a second PCR ran for about 6 to 11 cycles. TCRdb passed the 5' RACE reads through MiXCR, listing each CDR3 protein once. The sample has roughly 800,000 distinct CDR3 sequences, 58% seen once. The sample is drawn from a study of blood T cells in healthy people across ages. Study-wide results and limits: Roughly linear declines in TCR beta diversity per million T cells occurred with age. Fewer expanded clones and more diversity marked long-lived versus aged donors.

Healthy Caucasian individuals from Russia aged roughly 6 to 100 were enrolled as donors. The sequenced sample was blood. The clonotype was recovered from a man aged 25 to 45 in good health.

The CDR3 protein is CSVKRGSGGTPYNEQFF. CDR3 DNA: TGCAGCGTTAAAAGGGGTAGCGGGGGCACGCCCTACAATGAGCAGTTCTTC. This chain uses TRBV29-1 with TRBJ2-1; 9 nucleotides align to TRBD2. V was pared by 5 bases and J by 2 bases, with 13 bases of the junction left unmatched. This CDR3 is 17 amino acids long. Germline V gene data show CDR1 as SQVTM and CDR2 as ANQGSEA.